The 5 T cell receptor beta chains below come from one sample, sequenced in a study of T-cell memory formation after mild COVID-19. TCRdb re-called the 5' RACE reads with MiXCR, one entry per CDR3 protein. This sample has about 400,000 distinct CDR3 sequences, with about 22% found just once. What was sequenced was PBMCs or a T cell subset sorted from them (not recorded which). These receptors came from an adult woman who had mild COVID-19 (a few samples of this study predate the infection). Cell type and time point are not known.

This clonotype was detected a few times. This chain connects TRBV20-1 to TRBJ1-5, with 8 bases fitting TRBD1. CDR3 length equals 13 residues. The V gene's germline CDR1 is DFQATT and CDR2 SNEGSKA (reference sequence). V lost 3 bases, J lost 4 bases, and 2 bases stayed unmatched. CDR3 protein: CSARRQGNQPQHF. DNA of the CDR3: TGCAGTGCTAGGAGACAGGGGAATCAGCCCCAGCATTTT.

This clonotype came up a few times. The chain recombines TRBV19 with TRBJ2-1; a possible D gene is TRBD2 (5 bases). Deletions cut 2 bases from V and 7 bases from J, with 12 bases between. CDR1 and CDR2 (germline): LNHDA, SQIVND (reference sequence). There are 14 residues in the CDR3. The CDR3 loop reads CASSISRVLNEQFF. Written as DNA, the CDR3 is TGTGCCAGTAGTATATCGCGGGTTTTGAATGAGCAGTTCTTC.

This clonotype showed up just a few times. This chain links TRBV7-9 with TRBJ2-2; D may be TRBD2 (5 bases). Germline V lookup: CDR1 SEHNR, CDR2 FQNEAQ (reference sequence). Deletions cut 10 bases from V and 4 bases from J, with 13 bases between. The CDR3 loop spans 13 amino acids. The CDR3 sequence: CANRGLLTGELFF. CDR3 nucleotides: TGTGCCAACCGGGGTCTTCTCACCGGGGAGCTGTTTTTT.

This clonotype was detected many times. The chain carries TRBV9 and TRBJ2-3; D perhaps matches TRBD2 (6 bases). The CDR3 runs to 14 residues. V lost 1 base and J lost 6, with 12 bases in between. In germline, CDR1 is SGDLS, CDR2 YYNGEE. Here the CDR3 DNA reads TGTGCCAGCAGCGTATCAAGAGGAGGGGATACGCAGTATTTT. Its translation is CASSVSRGGDTQYF.

This clonotype was observed many times. The rearrangement uses TRBV2 and TRBJ2-3, with D possibly being TRBD2 (5 bases). Trimming pared 7 bases from V and 0 bases from J, leaving 20 bases between. CDR3 size: 17 residues. Germline assignment: CDR1 SNHLY and CDR2 FYNNEI. The CDR3 coding sequence is TGTGCCAGCATAAGGTCGCGGAGCGGAATAAGCACAGATACGCAGTATTTT. Its protein is CASIRSRSGISTDTQYF.